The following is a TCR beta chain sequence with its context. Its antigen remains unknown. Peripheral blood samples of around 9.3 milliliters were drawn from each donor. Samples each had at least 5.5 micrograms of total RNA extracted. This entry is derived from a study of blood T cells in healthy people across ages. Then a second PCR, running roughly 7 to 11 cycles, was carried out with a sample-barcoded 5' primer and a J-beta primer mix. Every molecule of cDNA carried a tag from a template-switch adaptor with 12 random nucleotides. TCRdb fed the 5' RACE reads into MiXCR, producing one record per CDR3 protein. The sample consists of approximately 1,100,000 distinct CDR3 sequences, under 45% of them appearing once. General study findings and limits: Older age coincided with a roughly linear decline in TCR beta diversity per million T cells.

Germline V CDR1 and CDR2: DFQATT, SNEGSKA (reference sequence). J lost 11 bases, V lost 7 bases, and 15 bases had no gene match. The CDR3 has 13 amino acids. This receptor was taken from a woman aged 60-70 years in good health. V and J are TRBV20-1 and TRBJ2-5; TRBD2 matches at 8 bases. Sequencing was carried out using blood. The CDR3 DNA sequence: TGCAGTGTGAAGCGGGGGACCCTCAATGAGCAGTACTTC. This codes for CSVKRGTLNEQYF.